This TCR beta chain was obtained from a study of cytomegalovirus exposure and HLA in healthy donors. Study-level points and caveats: Later analysis found that TCR beta chains associated with HLA were more clonally expanded than other, equally common chains.

Amplification used 60 Vbeta primers and 13 Jbeta primers. Sequencing was performed with immunoSEQ multiplex PCR; in TCRdb, only in-frame clones are kept and a portion is missing. The sample has roughly 92,000 clones, about 80% seen once. About this clone: No antigen is known for it.

Trimming cost V 0 bases and J 2 bases; bases outside gene matches: 10. CDR3 length equals 17 residues. Germline CDR1 is ENHRY and CDR2 is SYGVKD. The origin of this receptor is a man aged 45-65 years in good health and CMV-seropositive. Sequenced sample: PBMCs. The gene calls are TRBV10-3 and TRBJ2-7, with 7 bases that match TRBD2. The CDR3 region has the DNA TGTGCCATCAGTGAGTCGATCGTTGCGGGAGAAACCTACGAGCAGTACTTC. Translated, it gives CAISESIVAGETYEQYF.